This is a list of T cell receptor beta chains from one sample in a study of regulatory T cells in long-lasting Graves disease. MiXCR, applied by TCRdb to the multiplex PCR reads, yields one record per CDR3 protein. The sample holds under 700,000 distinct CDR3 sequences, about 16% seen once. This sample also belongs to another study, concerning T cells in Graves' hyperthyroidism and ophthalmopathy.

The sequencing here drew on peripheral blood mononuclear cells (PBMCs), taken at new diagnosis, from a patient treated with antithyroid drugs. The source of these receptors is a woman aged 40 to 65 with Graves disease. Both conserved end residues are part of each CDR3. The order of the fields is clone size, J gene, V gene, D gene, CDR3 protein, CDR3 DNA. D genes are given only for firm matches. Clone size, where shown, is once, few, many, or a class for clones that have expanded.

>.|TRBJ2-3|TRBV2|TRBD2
CASSESSGGPGDTQYF
TGTGCCAGCAGTGAGTCTAGCGGGGGGCCCGGGGATACGCAGTATTTT
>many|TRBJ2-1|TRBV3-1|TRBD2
CASSLGLAGNSYNEQFF
TGTGCCAGCAGCCTTGGTTTAGCGGGAAACTCCTACAATGAGCAGTTCTTC
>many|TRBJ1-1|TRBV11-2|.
CASSQLNRGGTEAFF
TGTGCCAGCAGCCAACTGAACCGGGGGGGCACTGAAGCTTTCTTT
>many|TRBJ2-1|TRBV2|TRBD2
CASSRTSGVYNEQFF
TGTGCCAGCAGTAGAACTAGCGGGGTCTACAATGAGCAGTTCTTC
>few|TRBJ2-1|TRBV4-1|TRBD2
CASSWGLNSYNEQFF
TGCGCCAGCAGCTGGGGACTAAACTCCTACAATGAGCAGTTCTTC
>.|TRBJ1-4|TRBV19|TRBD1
CASTPGQGVATGERLFF
TGTGCCAGTACCCCAGGACAGGGGGTCGCGACTGGGGAAAGACTGTTTTTT
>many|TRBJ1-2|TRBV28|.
CASSPPPWHDYGYTF
TGTGCCAGCAGTCCCCCCCCGTGGCATGACTATGGCTACACCTTC
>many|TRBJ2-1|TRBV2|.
CASSERVGSFDEQFF
TGTGCCAGCAGTGAGAGGGTGGGTAGCTTCGATGAGCAGTTCTTC
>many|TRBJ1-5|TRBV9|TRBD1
CASSVEGASNQPQHF
TGTGCCAGCAGCGTCGAGGGGGCTAGCAATCAGCCCCAGCATTTT
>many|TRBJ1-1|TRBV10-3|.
CAISDSMNTEAFF
TGTGCCATCAGTGACAGCATGAACACTGAAGCTTTCTTT